One sample yielded the 26 T cell receptor beta chains listed below, sequenced in a study of blood T cell repertoires in COVID-19. Some clones are missing from TCRdb's copy, which holds only in-frame ones; the method was immunoSEQ multiplex PCR. The table lists about 150,000 clones, 88% of them singletons. The sequencing input was peripheral blood. These receptors originate from a man over 45 who had recovered from COVID-19.

This chain joins TRBV27 and TRBJ1-6; D is possibly TRBD1 (5 bases). The V and J ends lost 5 bases and 3 bases respectively, with 11 bases between them. This CDR3 is built from 15 residues. Germline V lookup: CDR1 MNHEY, CDR2 SMNVEV (reference sequence). DNA for the CDR3: TGTGCCAGCAGTACCCCCGGGGGCTATAATTCACCCCTCCACTTT. Amino acids: CASSTPGGYNSPLHF.

V is TRBV19 and J is TRBJ2-5; TRBD1 matches at 9 bases. V dropped 6 bases and J dropped 2; count of bases not matched to a gene: 7. The CDR3 sequence is 15 residues long. The germline gives CDR1 LNHDA, CDR2 SQIVND (reference sequence). CDR3 sequence reads: CASRNNRGHQETQYF. The CDR3 region has the DNA TGTGCCAGTAGAAATAACAGGGGGCATCAAGAGACCCAGTACTTC.

The V gene is TRBV10-3, the J gene TRBJ2-7; weak D call: TRBD1 (6 bases). Germline V gives CDR1 ENHRY, CDR2 SYGVKD. Trimming removed 3 bases from V and 1 base from J, with 10 bases in between. The CDR3 is made up of 14 amino acids. Written as DNA, the CDR3 is TGTGCCATCAGTGAACCCGGACAGTCCTACGAGCAGTACTTC. Amino acids: CAISEPGQSYEQYF.

The chain uses TRBV6-4 and TRBJ1-6; a weak D match, TRBD1 (6 bases). This CDR3 region has 15 residues. Deletions cut 8 bases from V and 1 base from J, with 12 bases between. Germline CDR1 is MRHNA and CDR2 is SNTAGT. CDR3 coding DNA: TGTGCCAGCCCCCGCCAGGGGTCCTATAATTCACCCCTCCACTTT. Its translation: CASPRQGSYNSPLHF.

In DNA form, the CDR3 reads TGTGCCAGCAGCCAAGACCCTCCAGATACGCAGTATTTT. This translates into CASSQDPPDTQYF. The rearrangement joins TRBV3-1 (or the pseudogene TRBV3-2) to TRBJ2-3; unclear D gene. In germline, CDR1 is LGHDT, CDR2 YNNKEL (reference sequence). This CDR3 is 13 amino acids long. The germline V and J ends were trimmed by 0 bases and 4 bases, with 5 bases remaining between them.

This clone has just one count. This chain connects TRBV24-1 to TRBJ1-1; a weak D match, TRBD1 (5 bases). Per germline, CDR1 KGHDR and CDR2 SFDVKD. V gave up 5 bases and J gave up 2 bases, with 20 bases separating them. CDR3 length: 17 residues. The CDR3 is CATSVRTRLYLNTEAFF. The CDR3 coding sequence is TGTGCCACCAGTGTCAGGACACGACTCTACTTAAACACTGAAGCTTTCTTT.

V is TRBV28 and J is TRBJ2-4; 8 positions agree with TRBD2. V was clipped by 5 bases and J by 4 bases; unmatched bases: 13. CDR1 and CDR2 (germline): MDHEN, SYDVKM. This CDR3 has 17 residues. The CDR3 loop reads CASSPSRGSGAKNIQYF. The CDR3 nucleotides are TGTGCCAGCAGTCCCTCAAGGGGTAGCGGGGCTAAAAACATTCAGTACTTC.

The V and J genes are TRBV19 and TRBJ2-5; 9 bases match TRBD1. The CDR3 has 15 residues. CDR1 is LNHDA, CDR2 SQIVND, per germline (reference sequence). Trimming at V came to 11 bases and at J to 5 bases, leaving 15 bases not matched to a gene. CDR3 sequence reads: CAGRSGTGKRETQYF. CDR3 in DNA: TGTGCCGGACGGTCCGGGACAGGGAAACGGGAGACCCAGTACTTC.

The chain combines TRBV2 with TRBJ2-7; 9 positions match TRBD1. V shed 7 bases, J shed 4 bases, and the junction held 5 bases outside the gene matches. Germline loops: CDR1 SNHLY, CDR2 FYNNEI. The CDR3 is 13 amino acids. Here the CDR3 DNA reads TGTGCCAGCATAGGACAGGGGTCTTACGAGCAGTACTTC. This sequence encodes CASIGQGSYEQYF.

This chain joins TRBV18 and TRBJ1-3; D perhaps matches TRBD1 (5 bases). The ends were cut back, 2 bases at V and 2 bases at J, with 16 bases in the middle. CDR1 is KGHSH, CDR2 LQKENI, per germline. The CDR3 totals 17 residues. In nucleotides, the CDR3 is TGTGCCAGCTCACCAGATGGGGCAGCTAGGACTGGAAACACCATATATTTT. It is translated as CASSPDGAARTGNTIYF. Combining the CDR3 with reference TRBV18 and TRBJ1-3 gives the whole variable domain NAGVMQNPRHLVRRRGQEARLRCSPMKGHSHVYWYRQLPEEGLKFMVYLQKENIIDESGMPKERFSAEFPKEGPSILRIQQVVRGDSAAYFCASSPDGAARTGNTIYFGEGSWLTVV.

The chain couples TRBV4-3 to TRBJ2-7, with 9 bases aligning to TRBD1. Trimming removed 4 bases from V and 7 bases from J; junction bases left unmatched: 5. Per germline, CDR1 LGHNA and CDR2 YSLEER. The CDR3 spans 13 residues. CDR3 protein: CASSLWTGEEQYF. In DNA, the CDR3 is TGCGCCAGCAGCCTCTGGACAGGGGAAGAGCAGTACTTC.

This rearrangement joins TRBV27 to TRBJ2-3, with unresolved D. This CDR3 spans 12 amino acids. The V gene lost 0 bases and the J gene lost 5 bases, with 3 bases spanning the gap. Germline V gene data show CDR1 as MNHEY and CDR2 as SMNVEV (reference sequence). The CDR3 DNA reads TGTGCCAGCAGTTTATCGAGAGATACGCAGTATTTT. This codes for CASSLSRDTQYF.

The chain's CDR3 is CASSGVVADTQYF. CDR3 coding DNA: TGTGCCAGCAGTGGAGTAGTCGCAGATACGCAGTATTTT. This chain connects TRBV2 to TRBJ2-3; D is undetermined. Looked up from germline, CDR1 is SNHLY and CDR2 is FYNNEI. Trimming took 4 bases from V and 4 from J, leaving 9 bases between them. CDR3 length: 13 residues. The full variable domain, its missing parts supplied by reference TRBV2 and TRBJ2-3, is EPEVTQTPSHQVTQMGQEVILRCVPISNHLYFYWYRQILGQKVEFLVSFYNNEISEKSEIFDDQFSVERPDGSNFTLKIRSTKLEDSAMYFCASSGVVADTQYFGPGTRLTVL.

The chain has TRBV6-5 and TRBJ2-3, with 8 nucleotides matching TRBD2. Germline V gene lookup returns CDR1 MNHEY and CDR2 SVGAGI. Trimming removed 7 bases from V and 0 bases from J; junction bases left unmatched: 3. The CDR3 consists of 14 residues. The CDR3 is CASTGGVSTDTQYF. CDR3 DNA: TGTGCCAGCACCGGGGGGGTTAGCACAGATACGCAGTATTTT.

V is TRBV2 and J is TRBJ2-3, with a possible D match to TRBD1 (5 bases). V was clipped by 6 bases and J by 1 base, with 14 bases between them. Germline CDR1 and CDR2: SNHLY and FYNNEI. The CDR3 contains 15 residues. DNA of the CDR3: TGTGCCAGCAGGGGGCCGGGCAGTGGCACAGATACGCAGTATTTT. Amino acids: CASRGPGSGTDTQYF.

The CDR3 region is CAWNREGNTIYF. CDR3 DNA: TGTGCCTGGAACAGGGAAGGAAACACCATATATTTT. The gene calls are TRBV30 and TRBJ1-3; D may be TRBD1 (6 bases). Germline lookup yields CDR1 GTSNPN and CDR2 SVGIG (reference sequence). V was pared by 4 bases and J by 4 bases, with 8 bases between. This CDR3 has 12 residues.

The V call is TRBV19, the J call TRBJ1-1; 10 bases map to TRBD1. The CDR3 extends over 16 amino acids. Germline-derived CDR1 and CDR2 are LNHDA and SQIVND (reference sequence). V lost 5 bases and J lost 3; bases outside the gene matches: 9. In DNA, the CDR3 is TGTGCCAGTAGTCCCCGACAGGGGGCCCGAGACACTGAAGCTTTCTTT. This translates into CASSPRQGARDTEAFF.

This clone was observed a single time. The CDR3 DNA reads as TGTGCCAGCACCCCAGGGGCCGGGGAGCTGTTTTTT. It is translated as CASTPGAGELFF. The chain has TRBV7-8 and TRBJ2-2; D is possibly TRBD1 (6 bases). The CDR3 contains 12 residues. Germline CDR1 and CDR2: SGHVS and FQNEAQ. V lost 7 bases and J lost 6, with 9 bases in between. The full variable domain, completed using reference TRBV7-8 and TRBJ2-2, is GAGVSQSPRYKVAKRGQDVALRCDPISGHVSLFWYQQALGQGPEFLTYFQNEAQLDKSGLPSDRFFAERPEGSVSTLKIQRTQQEDSAVYLCASTPGAGELFFGEGSRLTVL.

This clone was detected only once. The rearrangement links TRBV7-9 to TRBJ1-3, with D perhaps TRBD1 (6 bases). Germline CDR1 is SEHNR and CDR2 is FQNEAQ (reference sequence). The V end was cut by 1 base, the J end by 0 bases, with 10 bases between. This CDR3 has 16 amino acids. CDR3 sequence (DNA): TGTGCCAGCAGCTTAGACGACAGGAGCTCTGGAAACACCATATATTTT. Amino acids: CASSLDDRSSGNTIYF.

The count of this clone is one. This sequence joins TRBV12-3 or TRBV12-4 and TRBJ1-1; no clear D gene. This CDR3 has 13 residues. The V end lost 6 bases, the J end lost 1 base, and 9 bases lay between the germline ends. The CDR3 DNA follows: TGTGCCAGCAGGCCCCCGGGGAACACTGAAGCTTTCTTT. Translating gives CASRPPGNTEAFF.

The chain links TRBV2 to TRBJ2-7, with 7 bases matching TRBD1. CDR1 SNHLY and CDR2 FYNNEI come from the germline V gene. The CDR3 totals 15 residues. J gave up 5 bases and V 5 bases, and 12 bases lay outside the gene matches. CDR3 DNA: TGTGCCAGCAGTCCGTCACGACAGGGTTACCACGAGCAGTACTTC. Translated: CASSPSRQGYHEQYF.

This clone was seen just once. The rearrangement joins TRBV29-1 to TRBJ2-7; 7 bases align to TRBD2. The CDR3 consists of 17 residues. Germline CDR1 is SQVTM and CDR2 is ANQGSEA. V lost 7 bases and J lost 4; bases outside the gene matches: 22. The CDR3 loop reads CSAYSIGLKGGGYEQYF. CDR3 sequence (DNA): TGCAGCGCCTACAGTATAGGACTAAAGGGCGGGGGATACGAGCAGTACTTC.

The chain recombines TRBV5-1 with TRBJ1-1; D remains unclear. The germline V gene encodes CDR1 SGHRS and CDR2 YFSETQ. V shed 2 bases and J shed 1 base, with 6 bases lying between them. CDR3 length: 13 amino acids. The CDR3 spells CASSFAGNTEAFF. The CDR3 nucleotides read TGCGCCAGCAGCTTCGCAGGGAACACTGAAGCTTTCTTT.

The J gene is TRBJ2-7, the V gene TRBV7-2; 11 bases fit TRBD1. In germline, CDR1 is SGHTA, CDR2 FQGNSA. V was pared by 2 bases and J by 4 bases, with 4 bases of the junction left unmatched. CDR3 length: 15 amino acids. CDR3 amino acids: CASSLFGTGGYEQYF. The CDR3 nucleotides are TGTGCCAGCAGCTTATTTGGGACAGGGGGATACGAGCAGTACTTC.

V usage is TRBV12-3 or TRBV12-4 and J usage is TRBJ2-1, with a tentative D call TRBD2 (6 bases). The CDR3 length is 13 residues. The ends were cut back, 5 bases at V and 6 bases at J, with 11 bases in the middle. The CDR3 region is CASSLLGGNEQFF. For the CDR3, the DNA is TGTGCCAGCAGTCTCCTGGGGGGCAATGAGCAGTTCTTC.

This chain joins TRBV24-1 and TRBJ2-3, with 9 bases aligning to TRBD2. Looked up from germline, CDR1 is KGHDR and CDR2 is SFDVKD. The trim removed 0 bases at V and 4 bases at J, leaving 7 bases unmatched. The CDR3 covers 17 residues. The CDR3 region has the DNA TGTGCCACCAGTGATTTGAGGGTAGCGGGAGTGGCAGATACGCAGTATTTT. Its translation is CATSDLRVAGVADTQYF.